The 23 T cell receptor beta chains listed next were all sequenced from one sample in a study of cytomegalovirus exposure and HLA in healthy donors. TCRdb keeps only in-frame clones here, not all; method: immunoSEQ multiplex PCR. The repertoire holds about 220,000 clones, with almost 90% as singletons. The sample taken for sequencing was PBMCs. The receptors derive from a woman aged 18 to 35 in good health and CMV-seronegative.

The genes are TRBV27 and TRBJ2-4, with D unclear. The CDR3 is made up of 13 amino acids. Germline assignment: CDR1 MNHEY and CDR2 SMNVEV (reference sequence). CDR3 protein: CARNVLKKNIQYF. In nucleotides, the CDR3 is TGTGCGAGGAACGTCTTGAAGAAAAACATTCAGTACTTC.

The CDR3 DNA reads TGTGCCATCAGTGAGTCGTTGGCAAACCAAGAGACCCAGTACTTC. As protein: CAISESLANQETQYF. This chain links TRBV10-3 with TRBJ2-5; no clear D. Germline V gives CDR1 ENHRY, CDR2 SYGVKD. V was cut by 0 bases and J by 0 bases, with 8 bases left in between. This CDR3 has 15 amino acids.

The chain is built from TRBV6-1 and TRBJ2-7; D perhaps matches TRBD2 (6 bases). CDR1 and CDR2 (germline): MNHNS, SASEGT. V lost 8 bases, J lost 3 bases, and 17 bases lay in between. CDR3 length: 14 amino acids. CDR3 in amino acids: CASSADGSFYEQYF. The CDR3, as DNA: TGTGCCAGCTCTGCGGACGGGAGCTTCTACGAGCAGTACTTC.

The chain recombines TRBV29-1 with TRBJ2-2, with D possibly TRBD1 on 6 matching bases. The V and J ends lost 3 bases and 4 bases respectively, with 12 bases between them. The CDR3 loop spans 14 amino acids. Per the germline V gene, CDR1 is SQVTM and CDR2 is ANQGSEA. For the CDR3, the DNA is TGCAGCGTTGATGGGACATCGGCCACCGGGGAGCTGTTTTTT. Translated: CSVDGTSATGELFF.

The chain joins TRBV5-1 to TRBJ2-3; 11 nucleotides match TRBD2. The CDR3 loop spans 15 amino acids. Germline assignment: CDR1 SGHRS and CDR2 YFSETQ. The ends lost 3 bases at V and 2 bases at J; junction bases unmatched: 2. CDR3 DNA: TGCGCCAGCAGCTGGGGACTAGCGGACACAGATACGCAGTATTTT. Its protein product is CASSWGLADTDTQYF.

The gene calls are TRBV7-9 and TRBJ2-7, with a weak D call TRBD1 (6 bases). CDR1 and CDR2 from the germline V gene are SEHNR and FQNEAQ (reference sequence). V was trimmed by 1 base and J by 5 bases, leaving 18 bases between them. The CDR3 is 16 amino acids. The CDR3 loop is CASSLGGVRGSHEQYF. In nucleotides, the CDR3 is TGTGCCAGCAGCTTAGGAGGGGTCAGGGGCTCTCACGAGCAGTACTTC.

The table lists this clone with a count of one. The chain links TRBV18 to TRBJ2-7; TRBD1 might be the D (6 bases). Trimming took 4 bases from V and 7 from J, leaving 17 bases between them. Germline V gives CDR1 KGHSH, CDR2 LQKENI. CDR3 size: 14 residues. The CDR3 DNA reads TGTGCCAGCTCACGAAAAGAACAGGGTGGGGAGCAGTACTTC. Its protein is CASSRKEQGGEQYF.

This clone turned up a few times. The chain recombines TRBV10-1 with TRBJ2-7; D is possibly TRBD1 (6 bases). This CDR3 is 14 amino acids long. Germline assignment: CDR1 WNHNN and CDR2 SYGVQD (reference sequence). Trimming removed 3 bases at V and 5 bases at J, with 14 bases between. Here the CDR3 reads CASSDHAGAHEQYF. In DNA, the CDR3 is TGCGCCAGCAGTGACCACGCAGGGGCCCACGAGCAGTACTTC.

The rearrangement uses TRBV30 and TRBJ2-7; 9 bases match TRBD1. This CDR3 contains 13 residues. Germline V gene lookup returns CDR1 GTSNPN and CDR2 SVGIG (reference sequence). J gave up 5 bases and V 5 bases, and 7 bases lay outside the gene matches. CDR3 protein: CAWETGGSDEQYF. CDR3 in DNA: TGTGCCTGGGAAACAGGGGGCTCTGACGAGCAGTACTTC.

The chain uses TRBV30 and TRBJ1-3; D gene uncertain. The V gene lost 2 bases and the J gene lost 8 bases, with 10 bases spanning the gap. CDR1 GTSNPN and CDR2 SVGIG come from the germline V gene (reference sequence). This CDR3 contains 12 residues. For the CDR3, the DNA is TGTGCCTGGAGTACCCGCGGGGACACCATATATTTT. Protein sequence: CAWSTRGDTIYF.

This chain connects TRBV4-1 to TRBJ1-4; 10 bases are a match to TRBD1. The CDR3 covers 15 residues. V shed 3 bases and J 8 bases; nucleotides not matched to a gene: 6. The germline V gene has CDR1 MGHRA and CDR2 YSYEKL. Here the CDR3 DNA reads TGCGCCAGCAGCCACCTGACAGGGGGCGAGGAAAAACTGTTTTTT. Translating gives CASSHLTGGEEKLFF.

The chain is built from TRBV27 and TRBJ1-4; 8 bases fit TRBD1. The CDR3 has 14 amino acids. The germline gives CDR1 MNHEY, CDR2 SMNVEV (reference sequence). After removal of 5 bases from V and 14 bases from J, the junction contained 13 bases not matched to a gene. CDR3 loop: CASSPTGTGRPLFF. The CDR3 region has the DNA TGTGCCAGCAGTCCGACAGGGACAGGCAGGCCGCTGTTTTTT.

This clone was seen a few times. V usage is TRBV7-2 and J usage is TRBJ2-1; D not certain. The length of the CDR3 is 14 residues. Per the germline V gene, CDR1 is SGHTA and CDR2 is FQGNSA. V was shortened by 2 bases and J by 15 bases, with 20 bases between the two germline ends. The CDR3 DNA follows: TGTGCCAGCAGCTTATCTAATCCCATAGCCCCAGCGTTCTTC. Translation: CASSLSNPIAPAFF.

V gene TRBV2 combines with J gene TRBJ1-1, with a tentative D call TRBD1 (6 bases). This CDR3 is built from 14 residues. Germline V gene lookup returns CDR1 SNHLY and CDR2 FYNNEI. With 7 bases removed from V and 3 bases from J, the gap between germline ends came to 15 bases. CDR3 residues: CASKSGPGDTEAFF. As DNA, the CDR3 is TGTGCCAGCAAGTCGGGGCCAGGGGACACTGAAGCTTTCTTT.

The chain employs TRBV27 and TRBJ2-2; D ambiguous. The CDR3 spans 14 residues. Trimming took off 0 bases at V and 1 base at J, with 3 bases between the two ends. CDR1 MNHEY and CDR2 SMNVEV come from the germline V gene (reference sequence). The CDR3 reads CASSLSGNTGELFF. CDR3 sequence (DNA): TGTGCCAGCAGTTTATCCGGGAACACCGGGGAGCTGTTTTTT.

The V gene is TRBV29-1, the J gene TRBJ2-1, with 12 bases identical to TRBD2. After removal of 2 bases from V and 2 bases from J, the junction contained 7 bases not matched to a gene. Germline V gene data show CDR1 as SQVTM and CDR2 as ANQGSEA. The CDR3 is 17 amino acids. CDR3 loop: CSVELAGGPLPYNEQFF. CDR3 bases: TGCAGCGTTGAACTAGCGGGAGGGCCCCTCCCCTACAATGAGCAGTTCTTC.

The chain links TRBV5-4 to TRBJ1-1; 8 nucleotides line up with TRBD1. From germline, CDR1 is SGHNT and CDR2 YYREEE (reference sequence). The CDR3 sequence is 15 residues long. With V trimmed by 4 bases and J by 4 bases, 9 bases remained unmatched. The CDR3 sequence: CASSLRTGWGTEAFF. In nucleotides, the CDR3 is TGTGCCAGCAGCCTCAGGACAGGGTGGGGCACTGAAGCTTTCTTT.

The rearrangement uses TRBV11-2 and TRBJ2-2; D ambiguous. V lost 4 bases, J lost 3 bases, and 3 bases lay in between. Germline V lookup: CDR1 SGHAT, CDR2 FQNNGV. The CDR3 covers 12 residues. CDR3 in amino acids: CASSSYTGELFF. In DNA, the CDR3 is TGTGCCAGCAGCTCCTACACCGGGGAGCTGTTTTTT.

J is TRBJ2-7 and V is TRBV6-5; D is ambiguous. From germline, CDR1 is MNHEY and CDR2 SVGAGI. CDR3 length: 11 amino acids. Trimming took 6 bases from V and 4 from J, leaving 7 bases between them. For the CDR3, the DNA is TGTGCCAGCAGGGCCGGGTACGAGCAGTACTTC. It specifies CASRAGYEQYF.

The chain carries TRBV4-1 and TRBJ2-6; 10 nucleotides match TRBD2. This CDR3 region has 18 residues. CDR1 and CDR2 (germline): MGHRA, YSYEKL. V gave up 0 bases and J gave up 0 bases; unmatched junction bases: 2. The CDR3 DNA follows: TGCGCCAGCAGCCAAGATGCTAGCGGGAGCTCTGGGGCCAACGTCCTGACTTTC. Translation: CASSQDASGSSGANVLTF.

In regard to this clone: One end of the junction is discordant with germline, which a read error may explain. The chain joins TRBV29-1 to TRBJ1-1, with 10 bases matching TRBD1. Per germline, CDR1 SQVTM and CDR2 ANQGSEA. CDR3 length equals 12 residues. CDR3: CSVGQGNSEAFF. DNA for the CDR3: TGCAGCGTGGGACAGGGGAACTCTGAAGCTTTCTTT.

This clone was observed a handful of times. V is TRBV11-1 and J is TRBJ2-1, with 7 bases lining up with TRBD2. With 8 bases clipped from V and 7 bases from J, the junction kept 5 bases outside the gene matches. The CDR3 covers 12 residues. CDR1 is SGHAT, CDR2 FQDESV, per germline (reference sequence). This CDR3 reads CASAGRWNEQFF. CDR3 nucleotides: TGTGCCAGCGCCGGGAGGTGGAATGAGCAGTTCTTC.

The rearrangement links TRBV4-1 to TRBJ2-1; D remains unclear. The CDR3 is 15 residues long. Trimming left V 5 bases short and J 8 bases short, with 19 bases between. Germline CDR1 MGHRA, CDR2 YSYEKL. As DNA, the CDR3 is TGCGCCAGCAGCTGGATGCACTACCCACCCGATGAGCAGTTCTTC. Its protein product is CASSWMHYPPDEQFF.